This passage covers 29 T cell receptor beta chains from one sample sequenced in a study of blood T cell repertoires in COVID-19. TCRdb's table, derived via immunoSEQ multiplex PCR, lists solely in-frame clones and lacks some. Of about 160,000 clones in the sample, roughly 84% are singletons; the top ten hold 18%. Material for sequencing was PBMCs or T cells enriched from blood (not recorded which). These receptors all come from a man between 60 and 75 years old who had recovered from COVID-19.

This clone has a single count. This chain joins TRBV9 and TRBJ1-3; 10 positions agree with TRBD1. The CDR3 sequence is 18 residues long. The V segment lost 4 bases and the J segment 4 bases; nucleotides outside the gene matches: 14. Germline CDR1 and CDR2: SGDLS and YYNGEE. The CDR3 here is CASSPTGGGQGIGNTIYF. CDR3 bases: TGTGCCAGCAGCCCTACCGGAGGGGGACAGGGGATAGGAAACACCATATATTTT.

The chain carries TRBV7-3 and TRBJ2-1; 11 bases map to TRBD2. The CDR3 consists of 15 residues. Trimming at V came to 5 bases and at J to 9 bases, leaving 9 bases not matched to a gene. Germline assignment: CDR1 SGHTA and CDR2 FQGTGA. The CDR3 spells CASSLSLAGGIEQFF. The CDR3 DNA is TGTGCCAGCAGCCTATCGCTAGCGGGAGGTATTGAGCAGTTCTTC.

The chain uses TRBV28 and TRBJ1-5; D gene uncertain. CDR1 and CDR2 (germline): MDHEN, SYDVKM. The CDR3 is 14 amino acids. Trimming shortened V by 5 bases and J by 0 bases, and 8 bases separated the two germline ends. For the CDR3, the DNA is TGTGCCAGCAGTAGAGAGGTTAGCAATCAGCCCCAGCATTTT. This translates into CASSREVSNQPQHF. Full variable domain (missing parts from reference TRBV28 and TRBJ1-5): DVKVTQSSRYLVKRTGEKVFLECVQDMDHENMFWYRQDPGLGLRLIYFSYDVKMKEKGDIPEGYSVSREKKERFSLILESASTNQTSMYLCASSREVSNQPQHFGDGTRLSIL.

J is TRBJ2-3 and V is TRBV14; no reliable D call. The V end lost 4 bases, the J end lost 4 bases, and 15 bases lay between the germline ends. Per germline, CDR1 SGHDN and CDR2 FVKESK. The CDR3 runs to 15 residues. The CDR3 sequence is CASSPLPVVADTQYF. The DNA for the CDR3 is TGTGCCAGCAGCCCCCTACCCGTTGTGGCAGATACGCAGTATTTT.

The DNA for the CDR3 is TGTGCCAGCCGAGGGTACGAAGCCCGCCACACAGATACGCAGTATTTT. It specifies CASRGYEARHTDTQYF. The rearrangement uses TRBV28 and TRBJ2-3; TRBD2 is a possible D gene (5 bases). The CDR3 consists of 16 residues. The germline V and J ends were trimmed by 8 bases and 2 bases, with 20 bases remaining between them. CDR1 is MDHEN and CDR2 is SYDVKM in the germline V gene.

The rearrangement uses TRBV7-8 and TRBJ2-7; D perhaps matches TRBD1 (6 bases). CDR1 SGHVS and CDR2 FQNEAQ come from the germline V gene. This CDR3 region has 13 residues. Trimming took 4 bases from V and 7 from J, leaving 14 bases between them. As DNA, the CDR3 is TGTGCCAGCAGCTCTAACAGGGAGACAGAGCAGTACTTC. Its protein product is CASSSNRETEQYF.

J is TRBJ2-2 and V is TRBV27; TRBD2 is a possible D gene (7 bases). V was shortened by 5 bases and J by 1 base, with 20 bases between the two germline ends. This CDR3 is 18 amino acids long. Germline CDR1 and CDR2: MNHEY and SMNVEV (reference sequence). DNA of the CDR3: TGTGCCAGCAGTAAAAAGGGGGGGGCCGTGAGGAACACCGGGGAGCTGTTTTTT. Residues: CASSKKGGAVRNTGELFF.

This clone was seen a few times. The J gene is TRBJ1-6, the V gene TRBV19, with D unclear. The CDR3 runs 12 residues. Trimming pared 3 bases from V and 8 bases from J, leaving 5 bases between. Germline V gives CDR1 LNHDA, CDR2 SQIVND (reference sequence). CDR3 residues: CASSIRDSPLHF. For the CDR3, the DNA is TGTGCCAGTAGTATTCGGGATTCACCCCTCCACTTT. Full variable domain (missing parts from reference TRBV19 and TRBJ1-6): DGGITQSPKYLFRKEGQNVTLSCEQNLNHDAMYWYRQDPGQGLRLIYYSQIVNDFQKGDIAEGYSVSREKKESFPLTVTSAQKNPTAFYLCASSIRDSPLHFGNGTRLTVT.

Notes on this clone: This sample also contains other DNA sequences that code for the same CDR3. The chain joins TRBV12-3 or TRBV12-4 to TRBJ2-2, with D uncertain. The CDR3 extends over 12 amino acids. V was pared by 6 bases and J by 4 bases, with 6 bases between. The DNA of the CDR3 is TGTGCCAGCAGCCGAGGCACCGGGGAGCTGTTTTTT. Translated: CASSRGTGELFF.

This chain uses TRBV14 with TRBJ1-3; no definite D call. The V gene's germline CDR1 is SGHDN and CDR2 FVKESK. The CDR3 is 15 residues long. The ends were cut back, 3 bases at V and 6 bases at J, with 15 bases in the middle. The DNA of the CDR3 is TGTGCCAGCAGCCACCCCGAGAATTTTCTAAACACCATATATTTT. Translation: CASSHPENFLNTIYF.

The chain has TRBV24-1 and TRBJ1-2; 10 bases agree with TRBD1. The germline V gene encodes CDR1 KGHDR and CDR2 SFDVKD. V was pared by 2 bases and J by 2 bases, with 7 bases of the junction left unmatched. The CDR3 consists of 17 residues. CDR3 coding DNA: TGTGCCACCAGTGATTCACCGGGACAGGGGCTCAACTATGGCTACACCTTC. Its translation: CATSDSPGQGLNYGYTF.

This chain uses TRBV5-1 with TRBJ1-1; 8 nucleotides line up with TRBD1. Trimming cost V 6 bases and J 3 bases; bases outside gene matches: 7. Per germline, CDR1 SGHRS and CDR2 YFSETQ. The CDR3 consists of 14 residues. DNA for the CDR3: TGCGCCAGCACCCTAGGACAGGGAGACACTGAAGCTTTCTTT. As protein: CASTLGQGDTEAFF.

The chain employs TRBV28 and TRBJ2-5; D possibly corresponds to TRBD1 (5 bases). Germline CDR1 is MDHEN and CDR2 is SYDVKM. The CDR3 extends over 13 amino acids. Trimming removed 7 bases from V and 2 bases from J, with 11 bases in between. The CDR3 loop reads CASIQGGQETQYF. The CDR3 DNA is TGTGCCAGCATCCAGGGTGGACAAGAGACCCAGTACTTC.

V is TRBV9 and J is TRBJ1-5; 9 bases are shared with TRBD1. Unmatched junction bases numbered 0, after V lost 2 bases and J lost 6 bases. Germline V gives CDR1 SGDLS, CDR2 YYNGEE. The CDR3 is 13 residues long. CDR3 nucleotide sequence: TGTGCCAGCAGCGTGGGACAGGGTCAGCCCCAGCATTTT. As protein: CASSVGQGQPQHF.

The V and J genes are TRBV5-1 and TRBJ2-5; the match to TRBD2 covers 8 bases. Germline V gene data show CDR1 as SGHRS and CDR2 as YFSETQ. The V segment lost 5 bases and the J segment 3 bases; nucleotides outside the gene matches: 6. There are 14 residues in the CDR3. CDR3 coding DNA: TGCGCCAGCAGGCAGGGACTAGGAGAAGAGACCCAGTACTTC. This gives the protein CASRQGLGEETQYF.

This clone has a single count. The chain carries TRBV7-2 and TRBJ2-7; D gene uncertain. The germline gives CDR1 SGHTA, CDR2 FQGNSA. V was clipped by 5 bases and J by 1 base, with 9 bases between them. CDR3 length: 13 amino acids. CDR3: CASSALGSYEQYF. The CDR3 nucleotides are TGTGCCAGCAGCGCCCTCGGGTCCTACGAGCAGTACTTC.

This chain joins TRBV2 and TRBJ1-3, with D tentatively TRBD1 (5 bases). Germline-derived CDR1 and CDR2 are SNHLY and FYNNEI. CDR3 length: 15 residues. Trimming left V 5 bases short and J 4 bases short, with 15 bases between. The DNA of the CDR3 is TGTGCCAGCAGTCCGGACAATCAATACGGAAACACCATATATTTT. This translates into CASSPDNQYGNTIYF.

CDR3 nucleotide sequence: TGTGCCACCAGCAGAGATGCGGCAGGGAAGTACTTC. Amino acids: CATSRDAAGKYF. This chain links TRBV15 with TRBJ2-7; possibly TRBD1 for D (5 bases). With 0 bases removed from V and 11 bases from J, the gap between germline ends came to 11 bases. Germline assignment: CDR1 LNHNV and CDR2 YYDKDF (reference sequence). This CDR3 has 12 amino acids.

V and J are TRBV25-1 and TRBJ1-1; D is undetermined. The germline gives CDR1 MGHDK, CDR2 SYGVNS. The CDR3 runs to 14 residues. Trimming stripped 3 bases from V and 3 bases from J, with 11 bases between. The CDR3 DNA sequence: TGTGCCAGCAGTGATACTGGGAGAGACACTGAAGCTTTCTTT. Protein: CASSDTGRDTEAFF.

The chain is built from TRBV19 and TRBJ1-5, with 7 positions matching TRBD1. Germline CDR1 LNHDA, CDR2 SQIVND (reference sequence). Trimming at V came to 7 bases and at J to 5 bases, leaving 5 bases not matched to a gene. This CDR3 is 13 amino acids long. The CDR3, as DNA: TGTGCCAGTACCACACAGGGGTATCAGCCCCAGCATTTT. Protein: CASTTQGYQPQHF.

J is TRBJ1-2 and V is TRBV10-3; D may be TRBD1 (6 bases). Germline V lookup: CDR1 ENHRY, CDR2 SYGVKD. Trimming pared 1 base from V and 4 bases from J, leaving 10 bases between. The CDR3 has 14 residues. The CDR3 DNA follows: TGTGCCATCAGTGAGTGGACAGCCACCTATGGCTACACCTTC. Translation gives CAISEWTATYGYTF.

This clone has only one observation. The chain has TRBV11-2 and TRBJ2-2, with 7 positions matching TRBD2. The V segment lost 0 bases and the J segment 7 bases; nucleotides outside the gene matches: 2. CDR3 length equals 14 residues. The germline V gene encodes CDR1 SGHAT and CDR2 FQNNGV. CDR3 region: CASSLDPGGGELFF. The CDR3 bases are TGTGCCAGCAGCTTAGACCCGGGGGGCGGGGAGCTGTTTTTT.

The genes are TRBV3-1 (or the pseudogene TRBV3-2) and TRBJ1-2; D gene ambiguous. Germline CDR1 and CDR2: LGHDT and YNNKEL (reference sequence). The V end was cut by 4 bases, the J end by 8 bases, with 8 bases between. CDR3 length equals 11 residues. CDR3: CASSRPGGYTF. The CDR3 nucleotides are TGTGCCAGCAGCCGGCCGGGGGGCTACACCTTC.

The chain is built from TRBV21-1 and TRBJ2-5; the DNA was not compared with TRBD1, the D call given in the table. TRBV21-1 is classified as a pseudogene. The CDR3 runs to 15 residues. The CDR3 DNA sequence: TGTGCCAGCTACCAGGCCGGGACAGGGGATTGGACCCAGTACTTC. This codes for CASYQAGTGDWTQYF.

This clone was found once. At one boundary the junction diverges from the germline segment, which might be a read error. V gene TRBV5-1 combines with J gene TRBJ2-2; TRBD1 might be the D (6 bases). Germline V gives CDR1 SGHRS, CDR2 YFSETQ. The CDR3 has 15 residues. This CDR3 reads CASSLDSINTGELFF. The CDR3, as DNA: TGCGCCAGCAGTTTGGACAGTATTAACACCGGGGAGCTGTTTTTT.

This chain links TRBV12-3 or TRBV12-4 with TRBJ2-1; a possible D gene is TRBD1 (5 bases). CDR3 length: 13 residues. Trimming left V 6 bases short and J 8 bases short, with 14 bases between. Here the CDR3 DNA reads TGTGCCAGCAGCCCCCCAGGGATGCATGAGCAGTTCTTC. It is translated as CASSPPGMHEQFF.

In nucleotides, the CDR3 is TGTGCCAGCAGCTCCCAACAGGTCTCTGGAAACACCATATATTTT. The encoded protein is CASSSQQVSGNTIYF. The chain has TRBV5-6 and TRBJ1-3; TRBD1 might be the D (5 bases). Germline CDR1 is SGHDT and CDR2 is YYEEEE. CDR3 length: 15 residues. Deletions cut 3 bases from V and 0 bases from J, with 10 bases between.

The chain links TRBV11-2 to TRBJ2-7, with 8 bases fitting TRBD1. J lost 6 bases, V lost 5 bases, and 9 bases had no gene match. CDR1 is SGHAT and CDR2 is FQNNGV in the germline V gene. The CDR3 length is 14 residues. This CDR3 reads CASSPGQGSIEQYF. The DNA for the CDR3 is TGTGCCAGCAGCCCAGGACAGGGTTCAATCGAGCAGTACTTC.

The CDR3, as DNA: TGTGCTAGTGGTCAGACAGGGGATGAGCAGTTCTTC. This encodes CASGQTGDEQFF. The rearrangement links TRBV12-5 to TRBJ2-1; TRBD1 agrees at 8 bases. The CDR3 sequence is 12 residues long. From germline, CDR1 is LGHNT and CDR2 FRNRAP. V lost 5 bases, J lost 8 bases, and 2 bases stayed unmatched.